This record concerns one T cell receptor beta chain sequence. The protocol was immunoSEQ multiplex PCR, while the TCRdb copy is restricted to in-frame clones and leaves out a portion. This table holds 30,000 to 35,000 clones, 90% found once. Looked up from germline, CDR1 is SGHAT and CDR2 is FQNNGV. Germline trimming cut 4 bases from V and 15 bases from J; bases unmatched to any gene: 10. This CDR3 has 15 residues. The data stem from a study of T cell changes during pregnancy in multiple sclerosis. The chain uses TRBV11-2 and TRBJ2-1, with TRBD2 matching 15 bases. This TCR was recovered from a female donor in good health, enrolled as a control in a pregnancy study. This specimen was CD4+ T cells from peripheral blood mononuclear cells, taken in the second trimester of pregnancy. CDR3 in DNA: TGTGCCAGCAGCTCTGGAAGCGGACTAGCGGGGGGGTCGTTCTTC. Its translation is CASSSGSGLAGGSFF.